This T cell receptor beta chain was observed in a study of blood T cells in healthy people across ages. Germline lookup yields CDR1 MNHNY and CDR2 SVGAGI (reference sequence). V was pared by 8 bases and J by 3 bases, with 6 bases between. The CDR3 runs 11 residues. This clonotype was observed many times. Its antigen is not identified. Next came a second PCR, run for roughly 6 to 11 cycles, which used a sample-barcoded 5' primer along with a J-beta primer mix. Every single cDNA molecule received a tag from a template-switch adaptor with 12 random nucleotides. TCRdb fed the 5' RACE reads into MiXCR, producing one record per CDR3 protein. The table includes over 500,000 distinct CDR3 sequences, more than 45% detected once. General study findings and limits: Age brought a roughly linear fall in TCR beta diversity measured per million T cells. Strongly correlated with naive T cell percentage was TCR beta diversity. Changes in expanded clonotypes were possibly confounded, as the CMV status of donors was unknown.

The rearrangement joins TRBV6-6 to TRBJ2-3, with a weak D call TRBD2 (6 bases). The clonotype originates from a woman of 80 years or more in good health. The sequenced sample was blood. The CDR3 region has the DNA TGTGCCAGCGGGACTACAGATACGCAGTATTTT. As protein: CASGTTDTQYF.